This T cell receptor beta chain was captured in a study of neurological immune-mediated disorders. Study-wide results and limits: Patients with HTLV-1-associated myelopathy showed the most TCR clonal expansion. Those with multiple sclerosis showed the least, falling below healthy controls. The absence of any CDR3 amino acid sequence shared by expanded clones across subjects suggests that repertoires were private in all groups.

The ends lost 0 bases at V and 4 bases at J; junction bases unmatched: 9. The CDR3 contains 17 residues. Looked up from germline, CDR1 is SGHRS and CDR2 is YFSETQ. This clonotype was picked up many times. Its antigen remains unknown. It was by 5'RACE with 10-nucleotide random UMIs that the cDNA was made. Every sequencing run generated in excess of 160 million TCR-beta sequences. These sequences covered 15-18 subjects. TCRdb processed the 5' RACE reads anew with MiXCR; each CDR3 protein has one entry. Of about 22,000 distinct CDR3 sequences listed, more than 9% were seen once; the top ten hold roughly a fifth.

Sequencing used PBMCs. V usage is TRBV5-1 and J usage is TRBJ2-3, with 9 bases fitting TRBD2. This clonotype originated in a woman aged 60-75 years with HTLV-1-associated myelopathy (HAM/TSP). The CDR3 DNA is TGCGCCAGCAGCTTGGGCCTAAGGCGGGGGGGCTCAGATACGCAGTATTTT. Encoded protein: CASSLGLRRGGSDTQYF.